The 20 T cell receptor beta chains listed next were all sequenced from one sample in a study of T cells in Graves' hyperthyroidism and ophthalmopathy. RNA transcripts gave rise to amplified TCR beta CDR3 regions. The study used the HTBI primer set for a first-round RT-PCR of the TCR CDR3. TCRdb re-derived calls from the multiplex PCR reads in MiXCR, one entry per CDR3 protein. The sample has roughly 420,000 distinct CDR3 sequences, 15% to 17% seen once. The sequenced material came from blood. Receptors were obtained from a young woman with Graves' hyperthyroidism.

In this sample, this clonotype turned up many times. This chain uses TRBV20-1 with TRBJ1-5, with D possibly TRBD1 on 5 matching bases. Germline lookup yields CDR1 DFQATT and CDR2 SNEGSKA (reference sequence). The CDR3 runs to 12 residues. V shed 3 bases and J shed 7 bases, with 10 bases lying between them. The CDR3 sequence is CSASVTVQPQHF. CDR3 coding DNA: TGCAGTGCTAGTGTGACAGTCCAGCCCCAGCATTTT.

In regard to this clonotype: Germline and junction disagree at one end, which may indicate a read error. The chain has TRBV11-2 and TRBJ2-1, with 10 bases fitting TRBD2. The CDR3 runs to 17 residues. Looked up from germline, CDR1 is SGHAT and CDR2 is FQNNGV. The CDR3 nucleotides read TGTGCCAGCAGGTTAGCGGGGGGACCTCTACCCTACAATGAGCAGTTCTTC. Its protein product is CASRLAGGPLPYNEQFF.

This clonotype showed up many times. The V and J genes are TRBV28 and TRBJ1-1, with a tentative D call TRBD1 (6 bases). CDR3 length: 14 amino acids. Germline CDR1 MDHEN, CDR2 SYDVKM. Trimming shortened V by 3 bases and J by 4 bases, and 12 bases separated the two germline ends. DNA of the CDR3: TGTGCCAGCAGTTTGTTGGGGGGGCCCACTGAAGCTTTCTTT. Translated, it gives CASSLLGGPTEAFF.

This clonotype was picked up many times. J is TRBJ2-1 and V is TRBV20-1; 9 positions match TRBD1. Germline V gene lookup returns CDR1 DFQATT and CDR2 SNEGSKA (reference sequence). With V trimmed by 0 bases and J by 8 bases, 8 bases remained unmatched. The CDR3 runs 15 residues. CDR3 amino acids: CSARDVGTGSDEQFF. CDR3 coding DNA: TGCAGTGCTAGAGATGTTGGGACAGGGTCCGATGAGCAGTTCTTC.

This clonotype was picked up many times. The junction departs from germline at one end; a sequencing error may be responsible. The chain uses TRBV18 and TRBJ2-3; D might be TRBD1 or TRBD2, each matching 5 bases. Germline V gene data show CDR1 as KGHSH and CDR2 as LQKENI. The CDR3 extends over 16 amino acids. In DNA, the CDR3 is TGTGCCAGCTCATCACCGGGACCTATGTTCTCAGATACGCAGTATTTT. This translates into CASSSPGPMFSDTQYF. The complete variable domain, with remaining parts taken from reference TRBV18 and TRBJ2-3, reads NAGVMQNPRHLVRRRGQEARLRCSPMKGHSHVYWYRQLPEEGLKFMVYLQKENIIDESGMPKERFSAEFPKEGPSILRIQQVVRGDSAAYFCASSSPGPMFSDTQYFGPGTRLTVL.

To note about this clonotype: A much more abundant neighbour one base away suggests this may be a read error. The chain couples TRBV12-3 or TRBV12-4 to TRBJ2-1; 8 bases agree with TRBD2. After removal of 8 bases from V and 12 bases from J, the junction contained 6 bases not matched to a gene. This CDR3 has 11 amino acids. The CDR3: CASAREEAQFF. In DNA, the CDR3 is TGTGCCAGCGCGCGGGAGGAGGCGCAGTTCTTC.

Points on this clonotype: A much larger clone differs by one base, so this may be a read error. This rearrangement joins TRBV10-3 to TRBJ1-6; D might be TRBD1 (6 bases). This CDR3 comprises 14 residues. Per the germline V gene, CDR1 is ENHRY and CDR2 is SYGVKD. The V and J ends lost 10 bases and 5 bases respectively, with 15 bases between them. The CDR3 region has the DNA TGTGCCACCGTGGGGGGGGCAGATAATTCACCCCTCCACTTT. Protein sequence: CATVGGADNSPLHF.

This clonotype occurred a few times. The chain combines TRBV4-1 with TRBJ2-1; no reliable D call. Germline assignment: CDR1 MGHRA and CDR2 YSYEKL. The CDR3 contains 18 residues. Between the trimmed V and J ends, which lost 0 bases and 0 bases, there was a span of 15 bases. DNA for the CDR3: TGCGCCAGCAGCCAAGAGTCCGAAGCGCTCAGCTCCTACAATGAGCAGTTCTTC. Its translation: CASSQESEALSSYNEQFF.

This clonotype was observed at least ten times. This chain joins TRBV20-1 and TRBJ2-7, with a tentative D call TRBD2 (5 bases). Trimming removed 0 bases at V and 5 bases at J, with 14 bases between. CDR1 is DFQATT and CDR2 is SNEGSKA in the germline V gene (reference sequence). The CDR3 totals 14 residues. CDR3 loop: CSARDREGVHEQYF. CDR3 DNA sequence: TGCAGTGCTAGAGATCGCGAGGGAGTCCACGAGCAGTACTTC.

This clonotype has ten or more counts. The V call is TRBV27, the J call TRBJ2-3; 11 bases line up with TRBD2. Trimming took 6 bases from V and 0 from J; bases not matched to a gene: 5. The CDR3 runs 16 residues. Germline CDR1 is MNHEY and CDR2 is SMNVEV (reference sequence). The CDR3 protein is CASRAGLAESTDTQYF. The CDR3 nucleotides read TGTGCCAGCAGAGCGGGACTAGCGGAAAGCACAGATACGCAGTATTTT.

This clonotype was detected ten times or more. V and J are TRBV12-3 or TRBV12-4 and TRBJ2-1, with 11 bases aligning to TRBD1. V shed 3 bases and J 10 bases; nucleotides not matched to a gene: 5. This CDR3 is built from 14 residues. Here the CDR3 DNA reads TGTGCCAGCAGTTTCCAGGACAGGGGGCACGAGCAGTTCTTC. This gives the protein CASSFQDRGHEQFF.

This clonotype was seen many times. The chain recombines TRBV3-1 with TRBJ2-7; D is unclear. Germline V gene lookup returns CDR1 LGHDT and CDR2 YNNKEL (reference sequence). The CDR3 is 16 residues long. Trimming pared 4 bases from V and 0 bases from J, leaving 16 bases between. The CDR3 spells CASSPSGGLSSYEQYF. CDR3 coding DNA: TGTGCCAGCAGCCCATCCGGCGGCCTGAGCTCCTACGAGCAGTACTTC.

This clonotype was recorded at least ten times. V is TRBV7-3 and J is TRBJ2-5; no firm D call. The germline gives CDR1 SGHTA, CDR2 FQGTGA. Trimming left V 5 bases short and J 0 bases short, with 10 bases between. This CDR3 has 14 residues. The CDR3 nucleotides read TGTGCCAGCAGCAAGACACCGAACCAAGAGACCCAGTACTTC. Amino acids: CASSKTPNQETQYF.

This rearrangement joins TRBV29-1 to TRBJ1-2; D perhaps matches TRBD1 (5 bases). Germline CDR1 and CDR2: SQVTM and ANQGSEA. V was cut by 2 bases and J by 5 bases, with 12 bases left in between. This CDR3 spans 13 amino acids. The CDR3, as DNA: TGCAGCGTTGAAACTTTGGGGCTATATGGCTACACCTTC. Protein sequence: CSVETLGLYGYTF.

CDR3 sequence: CASSQQDGRAGETQYF. The DNA for the CDR3 is TGTGCCAGCAGCCAACAGGACGGGAGGGCCGGAGAGACCCAGTACTTC. The J gene is TRBJ2-5, the V gene TRBV4-2, with TRBD2 identical over 8 bases. This CDR3 comprises 16 residues. In germline, CDR1 is LGHNA, CDR2 YNFKEQ. The V segment lost 2 bases and the J segment 4 bases; nucleotides outside the gene matches: 9.

This clonotype was observed at least ten times. The rearrangement uses TRBV20-1 and TRBJ2-7; unclear D gene. Deletions cut 2 bases from V and 3 bases from J, with 11 bases between. CDR1 DFQATT and CDR2 SNEGSKA come from the germline V gene (reference sequence). The CDR3 sequence is 13 residues long. The CDR3 DNA is TGCAGTGCTAGATTCGGCGGAGTCTACGAGCAGTACTTC. Protein sequence: CSARFGGVYEQYF.

This clonotype showed up many times. The chain uses TRBV20-1 and TRBJ2-7, with 10 bases identical to TRBD1. The trim removed 2 bases at V and 2 bases at J, leaving 6 bases unmatched. CDR3 length: 15 amino acids. From germline, CDR1 is DFQATT and CDR2 SNEGSKA (reference sequence). CDR3 in DNA: TGCAGTGCTAGACTGACAGGGGGCCCACCCTACGAGCAGTACTTC. Translating gives CSARLTGGPPYEQYF.

The chain links TRBV4-1 to TRBJ2-1; 13 bases agree with TRBD2. The CDR3 is 16 amino acids. Germline V gene sequence: CDR1 MGHRA, CDR2 YSYEKL. V shed 4 bases, J shed 5 bases, and the junction held 5 bases outside the gene matches. The CDR3 region has the DNA TGCGCCAGCAGCCCCCGACTAGCGGGAGGTAACAATGAGCAGTTCTTC. Translating gives CASSPRLAGGNNEQFF.

This clonotype was counted only a few times. The chain recombines TRBV12-3 or TRBV12-4 with TRBJ1-6; TRBD1 might be the D (6 bases). There are 15 residues in the CDR3. V gave up 3 bases and J gave up 7 bases, with 13 bases separating them. The CDR3 reads CASSFHRVDNSPLHF. In DNA, the CDR3 is TGTGCCAGCAGTTTCCACAGGGTGGACAATTCACCCCTCCACTTT.

This clonotype has only a few counts. The V gene is TRBV2, the J gene TRBJ2-1, with 9 bases matching TRBD2. This CDR3 has 16 amino acids. Looked up from germline, CDR1 is SNHLY and CDR2 is FYNNEI. V dropped 3 bases and J dropped 3; count of bases not matched to a gene: 6. The CDR3: CASSETSGTRYNEQFF. As DNA, the CDR3 is TGTGCCAGCAGTGAGACTAGCGGTACCCGCTACAATGAGCAGTTCTTC.